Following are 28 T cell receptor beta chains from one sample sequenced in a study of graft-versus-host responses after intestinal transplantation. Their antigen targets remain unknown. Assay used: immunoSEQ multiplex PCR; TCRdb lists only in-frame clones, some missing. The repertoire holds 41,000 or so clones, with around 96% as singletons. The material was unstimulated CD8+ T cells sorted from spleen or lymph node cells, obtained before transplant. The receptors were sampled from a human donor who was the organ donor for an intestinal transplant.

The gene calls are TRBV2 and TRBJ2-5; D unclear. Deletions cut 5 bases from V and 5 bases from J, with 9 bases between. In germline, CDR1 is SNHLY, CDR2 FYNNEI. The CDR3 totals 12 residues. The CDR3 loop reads CASSPLVETQYF. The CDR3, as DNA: TGTGCCAGCAGTCCCTTGGTTGAGACCCAGTACTTC.

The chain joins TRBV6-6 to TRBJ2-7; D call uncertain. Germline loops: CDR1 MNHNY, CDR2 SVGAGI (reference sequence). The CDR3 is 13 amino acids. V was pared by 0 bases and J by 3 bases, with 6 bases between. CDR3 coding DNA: TGTGCCAGCAGTTACTCTCCCAGCTACGAGCAGTACTTC. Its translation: CASSYSPSYEQYF.

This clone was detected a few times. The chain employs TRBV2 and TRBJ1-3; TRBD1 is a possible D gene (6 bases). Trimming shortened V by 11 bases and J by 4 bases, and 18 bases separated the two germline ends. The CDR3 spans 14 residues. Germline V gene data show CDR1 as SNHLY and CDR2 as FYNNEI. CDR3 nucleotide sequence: TGTGCCGTTAGAACAGGGATGGTGGGAAACACCATATATTTT. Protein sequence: CAVRTGMVGNTIYF.

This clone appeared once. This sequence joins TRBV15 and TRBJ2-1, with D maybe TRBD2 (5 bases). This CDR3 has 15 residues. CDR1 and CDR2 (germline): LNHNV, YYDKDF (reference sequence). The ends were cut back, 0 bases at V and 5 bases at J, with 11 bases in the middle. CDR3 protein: CATSRDGVGDNEQFF. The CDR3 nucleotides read TGTGCCACCAGCAGAGATGGGGTCGGGGACAATGAGCAGTTCTTC.

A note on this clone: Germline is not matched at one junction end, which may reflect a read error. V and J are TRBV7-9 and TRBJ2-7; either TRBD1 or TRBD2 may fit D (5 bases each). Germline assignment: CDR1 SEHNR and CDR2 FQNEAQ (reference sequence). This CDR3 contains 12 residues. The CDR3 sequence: CASSLEGTAPRF. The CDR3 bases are TGTGCCAGCAGCTTAGAAGGGACGGCGCCGCGCTTC. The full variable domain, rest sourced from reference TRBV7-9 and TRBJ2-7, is DTGVSQNPRHKITKRGQNVTFRCDPISEHNRLYWYRQTLGQGPEFLTYFQNEAQLEKSRLLSDRFSAERPKGSFSTLEIQRTEQGDSAMYLCASSLEGTAPRFGPGTRLTVT.

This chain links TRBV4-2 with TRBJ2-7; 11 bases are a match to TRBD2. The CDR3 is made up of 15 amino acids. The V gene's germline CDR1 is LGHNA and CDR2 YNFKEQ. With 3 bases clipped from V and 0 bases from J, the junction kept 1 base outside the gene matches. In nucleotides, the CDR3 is TGTGCCAGCAGCCAGGGACTAGCGGCCTCCTACGAGCAGTACTTC. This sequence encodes CASSQGLAASYEQYF.

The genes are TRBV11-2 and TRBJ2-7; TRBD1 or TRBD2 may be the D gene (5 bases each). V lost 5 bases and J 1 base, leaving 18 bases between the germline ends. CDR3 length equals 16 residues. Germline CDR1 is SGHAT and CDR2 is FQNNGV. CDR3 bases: TGTGCCAGCAGCCCCCATCCGGGGCACAAATCCTACGAGCAGTACTTC. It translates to CASSPHPGHKSYEQYF.

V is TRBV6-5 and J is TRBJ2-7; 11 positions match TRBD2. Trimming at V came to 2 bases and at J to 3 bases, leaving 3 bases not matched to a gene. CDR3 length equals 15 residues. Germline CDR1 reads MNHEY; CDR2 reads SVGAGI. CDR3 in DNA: TGTGCCAGCAGTTACGGGCTAGCGGGGGGCTACGAGCAGTACTTC. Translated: CASSYGLAGGYEQYF.

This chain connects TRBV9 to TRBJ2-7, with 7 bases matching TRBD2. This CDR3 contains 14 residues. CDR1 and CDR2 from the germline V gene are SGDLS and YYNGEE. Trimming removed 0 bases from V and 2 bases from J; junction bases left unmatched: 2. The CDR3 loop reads CASSVGRGAYEQYF. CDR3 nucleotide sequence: TGTGCCAGCAGCGTAGGACGGGGGGCCTACGAGCAGTACTTC.

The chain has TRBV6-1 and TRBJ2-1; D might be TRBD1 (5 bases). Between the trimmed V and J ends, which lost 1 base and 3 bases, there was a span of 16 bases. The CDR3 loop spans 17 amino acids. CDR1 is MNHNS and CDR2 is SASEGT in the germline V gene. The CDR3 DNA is TGTGCCAGCAGTGAAGGTCCTGGGGCAGGGCTCTACAATGAGCAGTTCTTC. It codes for CASSEGPGAGLYNEQFF.

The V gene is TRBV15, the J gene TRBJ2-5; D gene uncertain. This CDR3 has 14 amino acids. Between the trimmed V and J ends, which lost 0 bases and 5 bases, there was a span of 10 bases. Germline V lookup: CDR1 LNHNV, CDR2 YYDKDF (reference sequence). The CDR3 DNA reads TGTGCCACCAGCAGAGACGTGGGCTGGGAGACCCAGTACTTC. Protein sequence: CATSRDVGWETQYF.

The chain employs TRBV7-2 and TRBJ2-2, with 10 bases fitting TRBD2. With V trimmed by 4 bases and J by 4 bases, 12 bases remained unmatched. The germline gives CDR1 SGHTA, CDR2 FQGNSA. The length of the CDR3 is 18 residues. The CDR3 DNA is TGTGCCAGCAGCTCAAGACCTATAGCGGGGGGACTCACCGGGGAGCTGTTTTTT. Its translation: CASSSRPIAGGLTGELFF.

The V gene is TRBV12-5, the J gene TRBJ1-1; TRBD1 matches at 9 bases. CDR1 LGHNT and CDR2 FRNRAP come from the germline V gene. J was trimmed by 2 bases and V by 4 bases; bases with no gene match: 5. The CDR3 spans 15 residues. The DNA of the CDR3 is TGTGCTAGTGGTTGGGAACAGGGGGCTAACACTGAAGCTTTCTTT. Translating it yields CASGWEQGANTEAFF.

In DNA, the CDR3 is TGTGCCAGCAGTTGGGCCCGGCAGCCTAGCACAGATACGCAGTATTTT. Translating it yields CASSWARQPSTDTQYF. V usage is TRBV6-6 and J usage is TRBJ2-3; no definite D call. The CDR3 spans 16 residues. Germline V gene lookup returns CDR1 MNHNY and CDR2 SVGAGI (reference sequence). The ends were cut back, 4 bases at V and 0 bases at J, with 14 bases in the middle.

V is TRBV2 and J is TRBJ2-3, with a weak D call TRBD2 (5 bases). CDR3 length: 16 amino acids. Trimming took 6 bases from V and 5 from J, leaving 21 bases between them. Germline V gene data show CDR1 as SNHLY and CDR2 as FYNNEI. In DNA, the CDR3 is TGTGCCAGCAGGAAAGATTATAGCGCGTCGGAAGATACGCAGTATTTT. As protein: CASRKDYSASEDTQYF.

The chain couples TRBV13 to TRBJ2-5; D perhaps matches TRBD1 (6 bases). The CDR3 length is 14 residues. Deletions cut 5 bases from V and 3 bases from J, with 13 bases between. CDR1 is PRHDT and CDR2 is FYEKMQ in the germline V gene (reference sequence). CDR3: CASSPRQEEETQYF. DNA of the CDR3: TGTGCCAGCAGCCCACGACAGGAGGAAGAGACCCAGTACTTC. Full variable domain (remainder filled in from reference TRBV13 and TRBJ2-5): AAGVIQSPRHLIKEKRETATLKCYPIPRHDTVYWYQQGPGQDPQFLISFYEKMQSDKGSIPDRFSAQQFSDYHSELNMSSLELGDSALYFCASSPRQEEETQYFGPGTRLLVL.

The CDR3 DNA is TGTGCCAGCAGTGGGCTAGGTCCGGACGAGCAGTACTTC. This sequence encodes CASSGLGPDEQYF. This chain joins TRBV6-5 and TRBJ2-7; D unresolved. CDR1 is MNHEY and CDR2 is SVGAGI in the germline V gene. V was trimmed by 5 bases and J by 5 bases, leaving 13 bases between them. There are 13 residues in the CDR3.

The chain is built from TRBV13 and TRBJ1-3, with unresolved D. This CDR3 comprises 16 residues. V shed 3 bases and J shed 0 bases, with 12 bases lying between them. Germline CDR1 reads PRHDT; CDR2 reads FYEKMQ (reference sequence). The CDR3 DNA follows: TGTGCCAGCAGCTTGGTGTCGGGGAGCTCTGGAAACACCATATATTTT. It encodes CASSLVSGSSGNTIYF.

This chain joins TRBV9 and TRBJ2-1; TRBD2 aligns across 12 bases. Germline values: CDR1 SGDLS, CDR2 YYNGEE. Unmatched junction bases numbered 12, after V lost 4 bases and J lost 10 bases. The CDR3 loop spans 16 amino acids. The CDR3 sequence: CASSSTSGGFVREQFF. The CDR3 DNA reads TGTGCCAGCAGCTCGACTAGCGGGGGCTTCGTGCGGGAGCAGTTCTTC.

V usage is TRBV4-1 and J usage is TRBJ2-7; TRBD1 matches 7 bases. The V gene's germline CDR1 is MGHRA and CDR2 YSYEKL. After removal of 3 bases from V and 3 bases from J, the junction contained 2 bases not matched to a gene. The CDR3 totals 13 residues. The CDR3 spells CASSHPGGYEQYF. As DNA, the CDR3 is TGCGCCAGCAGCCACCCAGGGGGCTACGAGCAGTACTTC.

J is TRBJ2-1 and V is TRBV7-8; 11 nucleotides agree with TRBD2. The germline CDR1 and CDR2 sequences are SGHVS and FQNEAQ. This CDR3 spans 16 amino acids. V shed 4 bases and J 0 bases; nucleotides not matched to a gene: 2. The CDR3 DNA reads TGTGCCAGCAGCTCGACTAGCGGGGTCTCCTACAATGAGCAGTTCTTC. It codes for CASSSTSGVSYNEQFF.

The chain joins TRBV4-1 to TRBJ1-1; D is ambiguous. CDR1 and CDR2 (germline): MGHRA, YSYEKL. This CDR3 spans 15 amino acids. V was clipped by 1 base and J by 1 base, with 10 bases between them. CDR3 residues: CASSQAAWSNTEAFF. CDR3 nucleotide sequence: TGCGCCAGCAGCCAAGCGGCGTGGTCGAACACTGAAGCTTTCTTT.

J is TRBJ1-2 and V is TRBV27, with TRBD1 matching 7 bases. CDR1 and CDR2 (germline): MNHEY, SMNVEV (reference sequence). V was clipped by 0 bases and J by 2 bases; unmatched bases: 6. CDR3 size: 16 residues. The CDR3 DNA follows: TGTGCCAGCAGTTTATCGAGGGACAGACAAAACTATGGCTACACCTTC. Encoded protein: CASSLSRDRQNYGYTF.

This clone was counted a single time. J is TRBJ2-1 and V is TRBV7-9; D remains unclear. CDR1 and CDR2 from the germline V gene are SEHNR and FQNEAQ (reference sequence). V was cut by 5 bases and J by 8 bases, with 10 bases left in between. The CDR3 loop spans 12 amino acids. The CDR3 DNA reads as TGTGCCAGCAGCCTTTACGTCCATGAGCAGTTCTTC. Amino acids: CASSLYVHEQFF.

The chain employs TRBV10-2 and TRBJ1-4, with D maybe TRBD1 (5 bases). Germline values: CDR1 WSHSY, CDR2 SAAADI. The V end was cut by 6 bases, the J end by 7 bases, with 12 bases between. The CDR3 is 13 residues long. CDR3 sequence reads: CASRDNWGEKLFF. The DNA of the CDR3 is TGCGCCAGCAGGGACAACTGGGGTGAAAAACTGTTTTTT.

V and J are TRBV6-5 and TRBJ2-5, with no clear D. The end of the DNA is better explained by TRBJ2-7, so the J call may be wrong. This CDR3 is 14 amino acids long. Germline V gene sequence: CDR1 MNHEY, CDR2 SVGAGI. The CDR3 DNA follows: TGTGCCAGCAGTAAGAGTCGTTACTCCTACGAGCAGTACTTC. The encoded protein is CASSKSRYSYEQYF.

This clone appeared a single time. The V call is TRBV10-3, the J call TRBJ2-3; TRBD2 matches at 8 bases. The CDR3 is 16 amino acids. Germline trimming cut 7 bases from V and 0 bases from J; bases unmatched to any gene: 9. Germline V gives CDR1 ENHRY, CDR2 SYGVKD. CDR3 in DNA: TGTGCCATCAAGGAGGGTAGCGGGGCTAGCACAGATACGCAGTATTTT. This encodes CAIKEGSGASTDTQYF.

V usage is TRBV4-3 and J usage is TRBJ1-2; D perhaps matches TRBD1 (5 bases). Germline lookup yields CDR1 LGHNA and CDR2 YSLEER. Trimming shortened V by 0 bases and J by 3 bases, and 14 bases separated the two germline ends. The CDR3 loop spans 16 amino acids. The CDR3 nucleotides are TGCGCCAGCAGCCAAGATTGGGACGACAGCCACTATGGCTACACCTTC. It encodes CASSQDWDDSHYGYTF.